This passage covers 5 T cell receptor beta chains from one sample sequenced in a study of T-cell reconstitution after alpha-beta-depleted transplantation in children (dated by TCRdb to the mid-2010s). The method behind the library was PCR. Instrument on record: Illumina HiSeq 2500. To normalize quantification of the TCRbeta repertoire, the TCR libraries were built with molecular barcoding that relied on unique molecular identifiers. TCRdb took the public reads, trimmed them with fastp at Q25, ran MiXCR for clone calling and kept in-frame beta chains. A single entry per CDR3 protein holds the most common genes and DNA from its merged rows. A total of about 240,000 distinct CDR3 sequences appear in this sample, around 13% of them only once. The ten largest account for about 2.6% of the sample. Source: PBMCs from the stem cell graft donor, taken from the stem cell graft. Receptor source: a human donor who donated a stem cell graft to a child with acute lymphoblastic leukemia.

The chain employs TRBV4-2 and TRBJ2-3; the D is unclear. The CDR3 consists of 15 residues. Trimming stripped 4 bases from V and 1 base from J, with 12 bases between. The germline V gene has CDR1 LGHNA and CDR2 YNFKEQ. The CDR3 is CASSPGLPCTDTQYF. The CDR3 DNA sequence: TGTGCCAGCAGCCCCGGGCTCCCCTGCACAGATACGCAGTATTTT.

This clonotype was recorded many times. V is TRBV6-5 and J is TRBJ2-1, with 7 nucleotides matching TRBD2. The germline gives CDR1 MNHEY, CDR2 SVGAGI. Unmatched junction bases numbered 11, after V lost 4 bases and J lost 5 bases. The CDR3 runs to 16 residues. CDR3 protein: CASSSQGELADNEQFF. The CDR3, as DNA: TGTGCCAGCAGTTCCCAGGGAGAGCTAGCGGACAATGAGCAGTTCTTC.

The DNA of the CDR3 is TGTGCCAGCAGCCTCAACAGGGGGCCGGCCACCGGGGAGCTGTTTTTT. Translated: CASSLNRGPATGELFF. This chain joins TRBV7-2 and TRBJ2-2; TRBD1 aligns across 9 bases. V lost 5 bases and J lost 4; bases outside the gene matches: 8. Germline values: CDR1 SGHTA, CDR2 FQGNSA. This CDR3 is built from 16 residues.

In regard to this clonotype: A much more abundant neighbour one base away suggests this may be a read error. The rearrangement joins TRBV11-3 to TRBJ2-5; 10 nucleotides line up with TRBD2. The CDR3 covers 17 residues. Germline V lookup: CDR1 SGHNT, CDR2 YENEEA. V shed 5 bases, J shed 0 bases, and the junction held 9 bases outside the gene matches. CDR3 sequence reads: CASSPGTSVYDQETQYF. The CDR3 coding sequence is TGTGCCAGCAGCCCCGGGACTAGCGTATATGACCAAGAGACCCAGTACTTC.

The sample holds many counts of this clonotype. The rearrangement links TRBV9 to TRBJ2-3; no clear D gene. CDR3 length: 13 residues. Trimming took off 0 bases at V and 3 bases at J, with 5 bases between the two ends. Germline CDR1 SGDLS, CDR2 YYNGEE. CDR3 protein: CASSVVGTDTQYF. The CDR3, as DNA: TGTGCCAGCAGCGTAGTGGGGACAGATACGCAGTATTTT.